These 5 T cell receptor beta chains were sequenced from one sample in a study of cytomegalovirus exposure and HLA in healthy donors. Assay: immunoSEQ multiplex PCR; the TCRdb copy retains only in-frame clones and omits some. The repertoire includes 71,000 or so clones, roughly 95% of them detected once, and approximately 3.4% sits in the top ten. Sequencing input: PBMCs. These receptors came from a woman younger than 35 in good health and CMV-seropositive.

V usage is TRBV9 and J usage is TRBJ2-6, with a possible D match to TRBD1 (6 bases). Germline V gene data show CDR1 as SGDLS and CDR2 as YYNGEE. This CDR3 region has 16 residues. V was shortened by 5 bases and J by 0 bases, with 12 bases between the two germline ends. The chain's CDR3 is CASSEHRDSGANVLTF. In nucleotides, the CDR3 is TGTGCCAGCAGTGAACACAGGGACTCTGGGGCCAACGTCCTGACTTTC.

The chain uses TRBV4-3 and TRBJ2-1, with 11 positions matching TRBD2. Germline V CDR1 and CDR2: LGHNA, YSLEER. This CDR3 is built from 18 residues. Trimming at V came to 0 bases and at J to 9 bases, leaving 13 bases not matched to a gene. The CDR3 sequence is CASSQEPDLAGGPIEQFF. The CDR3 bases are TGCGCCAGCAGCCAAGAGCCCGATTTAGCGGGGGGGCCGATTGAGCAGTTCTTC.

V is TRBV5-5 and J is TRBJ1-4, with a possible D match to TRBD1 (6 bases). There are 14 residues in the CDR3. The germline V gene encodes CDR1 SGHKS and CDR2 YYEKEE (reference sequence). Trimming cost V 3 bases and J 4 bases, with 10 bases left between them. The CDR3 DNA reads as TGTGCCAGCAGCTCGTCGGACAGTAATGAAAAACTGTTTTTT. This translates into CASSSSDSNEKLFF.

The chain uses TRBV2 and TRBJ2-3, with 10 bases fitting TRBD2. The V segment lost 7 bases and the J segment 2 bases; nucleotides outside the gene matches: 12. This CDR3 spans 17 amino acids. Germline loops: CDR1 SNHLY, CDR2 FYNNEI. CDR3 sequence: CASTRSGGATYTDTQYF. Written as DNA, the CDR3 is TGTGCCAGCACCCGAAGCGGGGGGGCTACCTACACAGATACGCAGTATTTT.

V usage is TRBV6-5 and J usage is TRBJ1-2; 8 bases align to TRBD1. The CDR3 sequence is 13 residues long. Germline V lookup: CDR1 MNHEY, CDR2 SVGAGI. The V segment lost 9 bases and the J segment 2 bases; nucleotides outside the gene matches: 5. The DNA for the CDR3 is TGTGCCAGTTCAAGACAGGGGAACTATGGCTACACCTTC. It specifies CASSRQGNYGYTF.